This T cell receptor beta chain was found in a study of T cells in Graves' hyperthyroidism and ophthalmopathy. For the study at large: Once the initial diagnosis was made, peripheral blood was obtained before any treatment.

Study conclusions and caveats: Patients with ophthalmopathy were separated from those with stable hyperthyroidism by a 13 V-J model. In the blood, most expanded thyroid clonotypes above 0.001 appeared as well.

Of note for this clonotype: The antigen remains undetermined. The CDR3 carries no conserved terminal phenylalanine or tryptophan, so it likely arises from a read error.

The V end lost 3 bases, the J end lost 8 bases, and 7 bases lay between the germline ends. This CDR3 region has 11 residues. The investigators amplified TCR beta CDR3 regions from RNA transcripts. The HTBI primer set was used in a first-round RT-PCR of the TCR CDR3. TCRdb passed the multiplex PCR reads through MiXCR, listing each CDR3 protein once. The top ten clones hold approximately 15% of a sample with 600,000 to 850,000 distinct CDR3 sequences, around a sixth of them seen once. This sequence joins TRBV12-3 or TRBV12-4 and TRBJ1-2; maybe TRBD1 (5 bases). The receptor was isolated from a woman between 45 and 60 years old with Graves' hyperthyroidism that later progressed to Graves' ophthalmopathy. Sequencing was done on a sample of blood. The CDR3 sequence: CASSLEGGYTS. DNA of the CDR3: TGTGCCAGCAGTTTGGAGGGGGGCTACACCTCC.